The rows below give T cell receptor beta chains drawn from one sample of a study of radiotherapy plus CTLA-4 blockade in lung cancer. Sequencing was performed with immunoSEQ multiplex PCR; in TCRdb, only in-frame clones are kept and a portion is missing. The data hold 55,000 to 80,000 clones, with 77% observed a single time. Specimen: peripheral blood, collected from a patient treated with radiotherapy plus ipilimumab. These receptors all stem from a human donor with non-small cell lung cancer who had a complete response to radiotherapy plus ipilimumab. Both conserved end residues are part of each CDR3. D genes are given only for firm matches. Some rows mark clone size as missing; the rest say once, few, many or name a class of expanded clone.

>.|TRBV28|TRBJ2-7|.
TGTGCCAGCAGTTCTATTCCCTACGAGCAGTACTTC
CASSSIPYEQYF
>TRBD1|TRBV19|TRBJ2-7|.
TGTGCCAGTAGTATAACGACAGGGTCATTCGAGCAGTACTTC
CASSITTGSFEQYF
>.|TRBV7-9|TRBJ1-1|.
TGTGCCAGCAGCTTTTCGGGTGAAGCTTTCTTT
CASSFSGEAFF
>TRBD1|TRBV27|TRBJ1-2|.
TGTGCCAGCAGTTTACGCGACAGGGGGGGCTACACCTTC
CASSLRDRGGYTF
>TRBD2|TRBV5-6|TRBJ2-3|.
TGTGCCAGCAGCGCCCCTAGCGGGGGGGAGGGCACAGATACGCAGTATTTT
CASSAPSGGEGTDTQYF
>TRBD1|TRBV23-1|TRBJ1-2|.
TGCGCCAGCAGTCCGCCTCTACAGGGGGCACCGTATGGCTACACCTTC
CASSPPLQGAPYGYTF
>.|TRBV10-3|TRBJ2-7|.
TGTGCCATCAGTGAAGGAGGGGGGGCATACGAGCAGTACTTC
CAISEGGGAYEQYF
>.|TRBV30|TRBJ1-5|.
TGTGCCTGGAGTAGTACACGGGGCAATCAGCCCCAGCATTTT
CAWSSTRGNQPQHF
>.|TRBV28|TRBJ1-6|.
TGTGCCAGCAGTTCCGGACAGTCTAATTCACCCCTCCACTTT
CASSSGQSNSPLHF
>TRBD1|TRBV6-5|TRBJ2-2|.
TGTGCCAGCAGTTACTCGGGACAGGGAAGGACCGGGGAGCTGTTTTTT
CASSYSGQGRTGELFF
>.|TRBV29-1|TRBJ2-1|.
TGCAGCGTTGCTAGCACCGCAAACAATGAGCAGTTCTTC
CSVASTANNEQFF
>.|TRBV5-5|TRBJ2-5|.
TGTGCCAGCAGCTTGCGGGCAGGCGAAGAGACCCAGTACTTC
CASSLRAGEETQYF
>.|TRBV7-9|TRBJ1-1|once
TGTGCCAGCAGCTCGGGGATCTACACTGAAGCTTTCTTT
CASSSGIYTEAFF
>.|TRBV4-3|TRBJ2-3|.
TGCGCCAGCAGCCAAGTAGGCGGGAGACAGGGCACAGATACGCAGTATTTT
CASSQVGGRQGTDTQYF
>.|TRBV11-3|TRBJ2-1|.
TGTGCCAGCAGCTTAGATGGTACACCCCGAGGTAATGAGCAGTTCTTC
CASSLDGTPRGNEQFF
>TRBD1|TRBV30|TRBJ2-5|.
TGTGCCTGGACCCATAATACAGACAGGGGACAAGAGACCCAGTACTTC
CAWTHNTDRGQETQYF
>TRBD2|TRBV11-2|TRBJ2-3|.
TGTGCCAGCAGCAAGAGCGGGGGGGCCTTAGATACGCAGTATTTT
CASSKSGGALDTQYF
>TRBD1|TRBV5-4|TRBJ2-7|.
TGTGCCAGCAGCCTTAGGGGACAGGGTAGATTCGAGCAGTACTTC
CASSLRGQGRFEQYF
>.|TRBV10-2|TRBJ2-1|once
TGCGCCAGCACCAGCGGGACAAATGAGCAGTTCTTC
CASTSGTNEQFF
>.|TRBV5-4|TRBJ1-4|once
TGTGCCAGCAGCCGGGGAGGGAGAGATACTGAAAAACTGTTTTTT
CASSRGGRDTEKLFF
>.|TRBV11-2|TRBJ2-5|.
TGTGCCAGCAGCTTAGATGAAGAGACCCAGTACTTC
CASSLDEETQYF
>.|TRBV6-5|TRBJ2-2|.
TGTGCCAGCAGTTATTTGGTCCAAGCCTACACCGGGGAGCTGTTTTTT
CASSYLVQAYTGELFF
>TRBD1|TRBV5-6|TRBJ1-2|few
TGTGCCAGCAGCTCTCCGGGACAGCTGCCGCGATTCTATGGCTACACCTTC
CASSSPGQLPRFYGYTF
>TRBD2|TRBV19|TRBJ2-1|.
TGTGCCAGCAACCTCATGGGGAGGGGACCTAGCAATGAGCAGTTCTTC
CASNLMGRGPSNEQFF
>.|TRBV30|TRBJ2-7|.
TGTGCCTGGAGTGTACCCCCTAGCTCCTACGAGCAGTACTTC
CAWSVPPSSYEQYF
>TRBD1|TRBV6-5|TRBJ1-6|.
TGTGCCAGCAGTTACTACTTGACAGGGGCCAATTCACCCCTCCACTTT
CASSYYLTGANSPLHF